These T cell receptor beta chains were read from a single sample in a study of PD-L1 blockade in urothelial cancer. Clones were sequenced by immunoSEQ multiplex PCR, and TCRdb holds only the in-frame ones, with some missing. This sample yields about 52,000 clones, of which approximately 84% are seen a single time; 1% to 1.5% belongs to the top ten. This specimen consisted of PBMCs, obtained around atezolizumab (anti-PD-L1) treatment. The source of these receptors is a man aged 50-59 years with urothelial cancer. Each CDR3 is given with its conserved first and last residue. Fields, in order: CDR3 protein, CDR3 DNA, clone size, V gene, D gene, J gene. D genes are given only for firm matches. A clone size is listed for some rows: how often the clone was seen (once, few, many), or a class if it is expanded.

cdr3_aa: CASTRFSGSVDTQYF
cdr3_nt: TGTGCCAGTACTCGGTTTAGCGGGAGTGTGGATACGCAGTATTTT
clone_size: .
v_call: TRBV19
d_call: TRBD2
j_call: TRBJ2-3

cdr3_aa: CASSTLRGPNYGYTF
cdr3_nt: TGTGCCAGTAGTACCCTCAGGGGGCCTAACTATGGCTACACCTTC
clone_size: .
v_call: TRBV19
d_call: TRBD1
j_call: TRBJ1-2

cdr3_aa: CASSLYLYYGYTF
cdr3_nt: TGTGCCAGCAGCTTATACCTATATTATGGCTACACCTTC
clone_size: .
v_call: TRBV2
d_call: .
j_call: TRBJ1-2

cdr3_aa: CASSIGGGSYEQYF
cdr3_nt: TGTGCCAGTAGTATCGGGGGAGGCTCCTACGAGCAGTACTTC
clone_size: .
v_call: TRBV19
d_call: .
j_call: TRBJ2-7

cdr3_aa: CSVEDKRGTGANVLTF
cdr3_nt: TGCAGCGTTGAAGATAAAAGGGGAACCGGGGCCAACGTCCTGACTTTC
clone_size: once
v_call: TRBV29-1
d_call: .
j_call: TRBJ2-6

cdr3_aa: CAITDGQGKNYGYTF
cdr3_nt: TGTGCCATCACTGACGGACAGGGGAAGAACTATGGCTACACCTTC
clone_size: .
v_call: TRBV10-3
d_call: TRBD1
j_call: TRBJ1-2

cdr3_aa: CASSLPGTQETQYF
cdr3_nt: TGCGCCAGCAGCTTGCCAGGAACCCAAGAGACCCAGTACTTC
clone_size: .
v_call: TRBV5-1
d_call: .
j_call: TRBJ2-5

cdr3_aa: CASSEFRGGLSGELFF
cdr3_nt: TGTGCCAGCAGTGAATTCCGAGGGGGCCTATCGGGGGAGCTGTTTTTT
clone_size: .
v_call: TRBV6-1
d_call: TRBD1
j_call: TRBJ2-2

cdr3_aa: CATSMGGPREQFF
cdr3_nt: TGTGCCACCAGTATGGGAGGGCCTAGGGAGCAGTTCTTC
clone_size: .
v_call: TRBV27
d_call: TRBD2
j_call: TRBJ2-1

cdr3_aa: CASSQEPGQYNEQFF
cdr3_nt: TGCGCCAGCAGCCAAGAACCGGGACAGTACAATGAGCAGTTCTTC
clone_size: once
v_call: TRBV4-1
d_call: TRBD1
j_call: TRBJ2-1

cdr3_aa: CASSSTRGGETQYF
cdr3_nt: TGTGCCAGCAGCTCAACCCGGGGGGGGGAGACCCAGTACTTC
clone_size: .
v_call: TRBV9
d_call: TRBD2
j_call: TRBJ2-5

cdr3_aa: CSVKGGTGTVQGPVVADTQYF
cdr3_nt: TGCAGCGTCAAGGGGGGTACCGGGACAGTCCAGGGCCCGGTCGTAGCAGATACGCAGTATTTT
clone_size: .
v_call: TRBV29-1
d_call: .
j_call: TRBJ2-3

cdr3_aa: CASSLPVPFGTLLYNEQFF
cdr3_nt: TGTGCCAGCAGCTTACCGGTCCCTTTCGGGACACTTCTATACAATGAGCAGTTCTTC
clone_size: once
v_call: TRBV7-9
d_call: .
j_call: TRBJ2-1

cdr3_aa: CAWRPKGGSGTGELFF
cdr3_nt: TGTGCCTGGAGGCCGAAGGGCGGGAGCGGTACCGGGGAGCTGTTTTTT
clone_size: .
v_call: TRBV30
d_call: TRBD2
j_call: TRBJ2-2

cdr3_aa: CASSFSGGAVDTQYF
cdr3_nt: TGTGCCAGCAGCTTTAGCGGGGGGGCTGTCGATACGCAGTATTTT
clone_size: .
v_call: TRBV5-4
d_call: TRBD2
j_call: TRBJ2-3

cdr3_aa: CASSLVGGGGDTQYF
cdr3_nt: TGTGCCAGCAGCTTAGTGGGCGGGGGGGGAGATACGCAGTATTTT
clone_size: .
v_call: TRBV11-2
d_call: TRBD2
j_call: TRBJ2-3

cdr3_aa: CATSRQGRNTGELFF
cdr3_nt: TGTGCCACCAGCCGACAGGGAAGGAACACCGGGGAGCTGTTTTTT
clone_size: .
v_call: TRBV2
d_call: TRBD1
j_call: TRBJ2-2

cdr3_aa: CASSLLQGAINTGELFF
cdr3_nt: TGTGCCAGCAGTTTGTTACAGGGGGCAATAAACACCGGGGAGCTGTTTTTT
clone_size: .
v_call: TRBV27
d_call: TRBD1
j_call: TRBJ2-2

cdr3_aa: CASKMTGPGGELFF
cdr3_nt: TGTGCCAGCAAGATGACAGGCCCTGGCGGGGAGCTGTTTTTT
clone_size: .
v_call: TRBV6-1
d_call: .
j_call: TRBJ2-2

cdr3_aa: CASSLVGNQPQHF
cdr3_nt: TGTGCCAGCAGCTTAGTCGGCAATCAGCCCCAGCATTTT
clone_size: .
v_call: TRBV7-8
d_call: .
j_call: TRBJ1-5

cdr3_aa: CASSQTGDRGNEQYF
cdr3_nt: TGCGCCAGCAGCCAGACAGGGGACAGGGGCAACGAGCAGTACTTC
clone_size: .
v_call: TRBV4-3
d_call: TRBD1
j_call: TRBJ2-7

cdr3_aa: CASSYGQGVGNTIYF
cdr3_nt: TGTGCCAGCAGTTATGGACAGGGGGTTGGAAACACCATATATTTT
clone_size: .
v_call: TRBV6-5
d_call: TRBD1
j_call: TRBJ1-3

cdr3_aa: CAISGNGETQYF
cdr3_nt: TGTGCCATCAGCGGGAACGGAGAGACCCAGTACTTC
clone_size: .
v_call: TRBV10-3
d_call: .
j_call: TRBJ2-5

cdr3_aa: CASSEDRGSVEKLFF
cdr3_nt: TGTGCCAGCAGTGAAGATAGGGGGAGTGTGGAAAAACTGTTTTTT
clone_size: .
v_call: TRBV2
d_call: .
j_call: TRBJ1-4

cdr3_aa: CASSLDRSEAFF
cdr3_nt: TGTGCCAGCAGCTTGGACAGGTCTGAAGCTTTCTTT
clone_size: .
v_call: TRBV11-2
d_call: TRBD1
j_call: TRBJ1-1

cdr3_aa: CASSQRGQGHYEQYF
cdr3_nt: TGCGCCAGCAGCCAACGAGGACAGGGCCACTACGAGCAGTACTTC
clone_size: .
v_call: TRBV5-1
d_call: TRBD1
j_call: TRBJ2-7

cdr3_aa: CASSPSQGHTEAFF
cdr3_nt: TGTGCCAGCAGTCCATCACAGGGGCACACTGAAGCTTTCTTT
clone_size: .
v_call: TRBV27
d_call: TRBD1
j_call: TRBJ1-1

cdr3_aa: CASSVGNRGVDTQYF
cdr3_nt: TGTGCCAGCAGCGTAGGTAACAGGGGGGTTGATACGCAGTATTTT
clone_size: .
v_call: TRBV9
d_call: TRBD1
j_call: TRBJ2-3

cdr3_aa: CASRIDTPSYEQYF
cdr3_nt: TGTGCCAGCAGGATCGACACACCCTCCTACGAGCAGTACTTC
clone_size: .
v_call: TRBV28
d_call: .
j_call: TRBJ2-7

cdr3_aa: CASSYQGASYEQYF
cdr3_nt: TGTGCCAGCAGTTACCAGGGGGCGTCCTACGAGCAGTACTTC
clone_size: .
v_call: TRBV6-5
d_call: TRBD1
j_call: TRBJ2-7

cdr3_aa: CASSQGGFSSYEQYF
cdr3_nt: TGCGCCAGCAGCCAGGGGGGATTCAGCTCCTACGAGCAGTACTTC
clone_size: .
v_call: TRBV5-1
d_call: .
j_call: TRBJ2-7

cdr3_aa: CALSPPYGYTF
cdr3_nt: TGTGCCCTAAGCCCCCCGTATGGCTACACCTTC
clone_size: .
v_call: TRBV30
d_call: .
j_call: TRBJ1-2

cdr3_aa: CASSRQELNTEAFF
cdr3_nt: TGTGCCAGCAGCCGACAGGAGTTGAACACTGAAGCTTTCTTT
clone_size: .
v_call: TRBV4-2
d_call: .
j_call: TRBJ1-1

cdr3_aa: CASSPDRTNTGELFF
cdr3_nt: TGTGCTAGCAGCCCGGACAGGACTAACACCGGGGAGCTGTTTTTT
clone_size: .
v_call: TRBV7-7
d_call: TRBD1
j_call: TRBJ2-2

cdr3_aa: CASSPGDRGSEQYF
cdr3_nt: TGCGCCAGCAGCCCAGGGGACAGGGGTAGCGAGCAGTACTTC
clone_size: .
v_call: TRBV5-1
d_call: TRBD1
j_call: TRBJ2-7

cdr3_aa: CASGLDLGAGDNQPQHF
cdr3_nt: TGTGCTAGTGGTTTGGACCTCGGGGCAGGGGACAATCAGCCCCAGCATTTT
clone_size: .
v_call: TRBV12-5
d_call: .
j_call: TRBJ1-5

cdr3_aa: CASSPGGRGNQPQHF
cdr3_nt: TGCGCCAGCAGTCCAGGGGGTAGGGGCAATCAGCCCCAGCATTTT
clone_size: .
v_call: TRBV5-1
d_call: TRBD1
j_call: TRBJ1-5

cdr3_aa: CASSLGGNPTEAFF
cdr3_nt: TGCGCCAGCAGCTTGGGAGGGAACCCAACTGAAGCTTTCTTT
clone_size: .
v_call: TRBV5-1
d_call: .
j_call: TRBJ1-1

cdr3_aa: CASSTREIGAFF
cdr3_nt: TGTGCCAGCAGCACCCGGGAGATAGGAGCTTTCTTT
clone_size: .
v_call: TRBV6-6
d_call: .
j_call: TRBJ1-1

cdr3_aa: CASSVVGDRGRSYNEQFF
cdr3_nt: TGTGCCAGCAGCGTAGTAGGAGACAGGGGACGTTCCTACAATGAGCAGTTCTTC
clone_size: .
v_call: TRBV9
d_call: TRBD1
j_call: TRBJ2-1